This TCR beta chain originates from a study of T cells in Graves' hyperthyroidism and ophthalmopathy. From RNA transcripts, TCR beta CDR3 regions were amplified. Researchers ran a first-round RT-PCR on the TCR CDR3 using the HTBI primer set. A single record per CDR3 protein comes from TCRdb applying MiXCR to the multiplex PCR reads. The data contain roughly 570,000 distinct CDR3 sequences, less than 20% of them singletons. V was pared by 2 bases and J by 7 bases, with 2 bases of the junction left unmatched. Germline CDR1 reads SGHTA; CDR2 reads FQGNSA. The CDR3 runs to 16 residues. There are many counts of this clonotype.

The rearrangement joins TRBV7-2 to TRBJ2-1; 16 bases align to TRBD2. The TCR comes from a woman in her twenties or thirties with Graves' hyperthyroidism. The material sequenced was blood. Here the CDR3 reads CASSLRGLAGGNEQFF. DNA of the CDR3: TGTGCCAGCAGCTTACGGGGACTAGCGGGAGGGAATGAGCAGTTCTTC.